The 24 T cell receptor beta chains reported below all come from one sample, sequenced in a study of shared T cell receptors in the human thymus. Assay used: immunoSEQ multiplex PCR; TCRdb lists only in-frame clones, some missing. The sample lists about 660,000 clones; around 87% were seen once. Separately, the same data were catalogued under a study of human thymus T cells.

Specimen: thymocytes. The receptors originated from a boy in the first two years of life with a congenital heart defect.

The chain recombines TRBV7-8 with TRBJ1-3; D is uncertain. V was clipped by 1 base and J by 3 bases, with 16 bases between them. The V gene's germline CDR1 is SGHVS and CDR2 FQNEAQ. This CDR3 is built from 17 residues. CDR3 in amino acids: CASSLGEREIGGNTIYF. DNA for the CDR3: TGTGCCAGCAGCTTAGGGGAGAGGGAAATAGGTGGAAACACCATATATTTT.

The rearrangement joins TRBV2 to TRBJ2-7; D ambiguous. Germline lookup yields CDR1 SNHLY and CDR2 FYNNEI. V was shortened by 3 bases and J by 2 bases, with 5 bases between the two germline ends. The CDR3 totals 12 residues. The CDR3 loop is CASSDTPYEQYF. The CDR3 DNA reads TGTGCCAGCAGTGACACTCCCTACGAGCAGTACTTC.

V usage is TRBV5-1 and J usage is TRBJ1-1, with D maybe TRBD1 (6 bases). The length of the CDR3 is 19 residues. CDR1 is SGHRS and CDR2 is YFSETQ in the germline V gene. V was clipped by 0 bases and J by 1 base, with 22 bases between them. CDR3 bases: TGCGCCAGCAGCTTGGCAACCGTCCCTCTAGGGGGGGAGAACACTGAAGCTTTCTTT. This codes for CASSLATVPLGGENTEAFF.

The chain combines TRBV28 with TRBJ2-2; weak D call: TRBD2 (5 bases). Germline V gene lookup returns CDR1 MDHEN and CDR2 SYDVKM. The CDR3 contains 16 residues. The V end lost 2 bases, the J end lost 3 bases, and 13 bases lay between the germline ends. Here the CDR3 reads CASSLLARCHTGELFF. The DNA of the CDR3 is TGTGCCAGCAGTTTACTAGCCAGGTGTCACACCGGGGAGCTGTTTTTT. The entire variable domain, with the rest obtained from reference TRBV28 and TRBJ2-2, is as follows: DVKVTQSSRYLVKRTGEKVFLECVQDMDHENMFWYRQDPGLGLRLIYFSYDVKMKEKGDIPEGYSVSREKKERFSLILESASTNQTSMYLCASSLLARCHTGELFFGEGSRLTVL.

V usage is TRBV9 and J usage is TRBJ2-1; 10 bases line up with TRBD1. Trimming removed 3 bases from V and 9 bases from J; junction bases left unmatched: 9. CDR1 is SGDLS and CDR2 is YYNGEE in the germline V gene. The CDR3 spans 15 residues. CDR3 nucleotides: TGTGCCAGCAGCGGGCGGACAGGGGGGGAGGCTGAGCAGTTCTTC. Protein sequence: CASSGRTGGEAEQFF. Supplemented by reference TRBV9 and TRBJ2-1, the full variable domain reads DSGVTQTPKHLITATGQRVTLRCSPRSGDLSVYWYQQSLDQGLQFLIQYYNGEERAKGNILERFSAQQFPDLHSELNLSSLELGDSALYFCASSGRTGGEAEQFFGPGTRLTVL.

This clone has a single count. The chain uses TRBV14 and TRBJ2-5; D perhaps matches TRBD2 (6 bases). V was trimmed by 4 bases and J by 1 base, leaving 16 bases between them. Germline CDR1 SGHDN, CDR2 FVKESK. The CDR3 totals 16 residues. The CDR3: CASSPGGPRTQETQYF. In DNA, the CDR3 is TGTGCCAGCAGCCCCGGGGGACCAAGAACCCAAGAGACCCAGTACTTC.

V and J are TRBV5-8 and TRBJ2-1, with TRBD1 matching 8 bases. Germline CDR1 and CDR2: SGHTS and YDEGEE. V was pared by 4 bases and J by 5 bases, with 11 bases of the junction left unmatched. The CDR3 totals 16 residues. CDR3 in amino acids: CASSGPGTGHHNEQFF. CDR3 in DNA: TGTGCCAGCAGCGGACCCGGGACAGGACACCACAATGAGCAGTTCTTC.

The V gene is TRBV2, the J gene TRBJ2-3; no clear D. This CDR3 spans 12 amino acids. Germline CDR1 is SNHLY and CDR2 is FYNNEI. V lost 5 bases to trimming and J lost 1 base, with 4 bases between them. The CDR3 DNA reads as TGTGCCAGCAGTAGCGGCACAGATACGCAGTATTTT. Amino acid sequence: CASSSGTDTQYF.

V usage is TRBV5-1 and J usage is TRBJ2-1; weak D call: TRBD2 (5 bases). This CDR3 region has 16 residues. Trimming pared 4 bases from V and 5 bases from J, leaving 19 bases between. CDR1 SGHRS and CDR2 YFSETQ come from the germline V gene. The CDR3 DNA reads TGCGCCAGCAGCCCGGGCACGGCTCGAGGGAACAATGAGCAGTTCTTC. This translates into CASSPGTARGNNEQFF. Full variable domain (rest looked up from reference TRBV5-1 and TRBJ2-1): KAGVTQTPRYLIKTRGQQVTLSCSPISGHRSVSWYQQTPGQGLQFLFEYFSETQRNKGNFPGRFSGRQFSNSRSEMNVSTLELGDSALYLCASSPGTARGNNEQFFGPGTRLTVL.

This clone was counted a single time. J is TRBJ1-1 and V is TRBV11-3; D is ambiguous. Germline V gene lookup returns CDR1 SGHNT and CDR2 YENEEA. The germline V and J ends were trimmed by 7 bases and 3 bases, with 12 bases remaining between them. The CDR3 sequence is 13 residues long. DNA for the CDR3: TGTGCCAGCAAAAAAGATCGGGACACTGAAGCTTTCTTT. Residues: CASKKDRDTEAFF.

A single count supports this clone. This CDR3 is also generated by other DNA sequences in the sample. CDR3 nucleotide sequence: TGTGCCAGCAGTGTACAGGGAAACACTGAAGCTTTCTTT. It specifies CASSVQGNTEAFF. The V call is TRBV2, the J call TRBJ1-1; perhaps TRBD1 as D (6 bases). CDR1 and CDR2 (germline): SNHLY, FYNNEI. CDR3 length equals 13 residues. V was shortened by 4 bases and J by 2 bases, with 8 bases between the two germline ends.

The V and J genes are TRBV5-1 and TRBJ2-7; D call uncertain. The CDR3 is 13 residues long. Germline assignment: CDR1 SGHRS and CDR2 YFSETQ. V lost 0 bases and J lost 3, with 7 bases in between. CDR3 residues: CASSLAVSYEQYF. The CDR3 DNA sequence: TGCGCCAGCAGCTTGGCTGTTAGCTACGAGCAGTACTTC. Looking up the rest from reference TRBV5-1 and TRBJ2-7 gives the full variable domain: KAGVTQTPRYLIKTRGQQVTLSCSPISGHRSVSWYQQTPGQGLQFLFEYFSETQRNKGNFPGRFSGRQFSNSRSEMNVSTLELGDSALYLCASSLAVSYEQYFGPGTRLTVT.

The gene calls are TRBV10-1 and TRBJ2-7; 10 positions match TRBD2. The germline CDR1 and CDR2 sequences are WNHNN and SYGVQD (reference sequence). The CDR3 loop spans 15 amino acids. After removal of 2 bases from V and 6 bases from J, the junction contained 7 bases not matched to a gene. CDR3 in amino acids: CASSETSGRASEQYF. The CDR3, as DNA: TGCGCCAGCAGTGAGACCAGCGGGAGGGCCAGCGAGCAGTACTTC.

The V and J genes are TRBV10-3 and TRBJ1-2; TRBD1 agrees at 10 bases. The CDR3 sequence is 14 residues long. V was clipped by 6 bases and J by 4 bases; unmatched bases: 5. Germline V CDR1 and CDR2: ENHRY, SYGVKD. CDR3 region: CAIRRQGAGYGYTF. The CDR3, as DNA: TGTGCCATCAGACGACAGGGGGCCGGCTATGGCTACACCTTC.

The gene calls are TRBV7-9 and TRBJ2-3; D gene uncertain. Per the germline V gene, CDR1 is SEHNR and CDR2 is FQNEAQ (reference sequence). The CDR3 consists of 17 residues. The V gene lost 0 bases and the J gene lost 2 bases, with 15 bases spanning the gap. The CDR3 DNA is TGTGCCAGCAGCTTAGCGCTCTTGGTCAGTCCCACAGATACGCAGTATTTT. Protein sequence: CASSLALLVSPTDTQYF. The whole variable domain, filled in from reference TRBV7-9 and TRBJ2-3, reads DTGVSQNPRHKITKRGQNVTFRCDPISEHNRLYWYRQTLGQGPEFLTYFQNEAQLEKSRLLSDRFSAERPKGSFSTLEIQRTEQGDSAMYLCASSLALLVSPTDTQYFGPGTRLTVL.

The chain couples TRBV6-4 to TRBJ2-1, with TRBD2 matching over 10 bases. The V gene's germline CDR1 is MRHNA and CDR2 SNTAGT. V trimming: 5 bases; J trimming: 0 bases; junction bases outside the gene matches: 1. The CDR3 spans 15 residues. CDR3: CASSPSGSSYNEQFF. The CDR3 nucleotides are TGTGCCAGCAGTCCTAGCGGGAGCTCCTACAATGAGCAGTTCTTC.

Concerning this clone: The same CDR3 is also encoded by other DNA sequences in this sample. The chain is built from TRBV7-9 and TRBJ2-1; D not resolved. The V gene's germline CDR1 is SEHNR and CDR2 FQNEAQ (reference sequence). The CDR3 runs to 12 residues. Trimming stripped 5 bases from V and 7 bases from J, with 9 bases between. Here the CDR3 DNA reads TGTGCCAGCAGCCCCGTGCGGAATGAGCAGTTCTTC. This gives the protein CASSPVRNEQFF.

As DNA, the CDR3 is TGTGCCAGCAACACAGGGGGACGCTCCTACGAGCAGTACTTC. Residues: CASNTGGRSYEQYF. The chain combines TRBV28 with TRBJ2-7, with TRBD1 identical over 8 bases. The CDR3 is 14 amino acids. The junction had 5 bases not matched to a gene; V was cut back by 7 bases and J by 0 bases. CDR1 is MDHEN, CDR2 SYDVKM, per germline. The full variable domain, completed using reference TRBV28 and TRBJ2-7, is DVKVTQSSRYLVKRTGEKVFLECVQDMDHENMFWYRQDPGLGLRLIYFSYDVKMKEKGDIPEGYSVSREKKERFSLILESASTNQTSMYLCASNTGGRSYEQYFGPGTRLTVT.

The chain joins TRBV5-1 to TRBJ1-2, with 10 nucleotides matching TRBD1. Per the germline V gene, CDR1 is SGHRS and CDR2 is YFSETQ. V shed 6 bases and J 4 bases; nucleotides not matched to a gene: 6. CDR3 size: 14 residues. The CDR3 region is CASKRTGGSYGYTF. The CDR3 DNA reads as TGCGCCAGCAAACGGACAGGGGGGAGCTATGGCTACACCTTC.

This chain joins TRBV2 and TRBJ1-1; D remains ambiguous. CDR1 and CDR2 from the germline V gene are SNHLY and FYNNEI. Trimming removed 2 bases at V and 1 base at J, with 11 bases between. The CDR3 totals 15 residues. CDR3 protein: CASSEKQVKNTEAFF. The CDR3 DNA reads as TGTGCCAGCAGTGAAAAGCAGGTTAAGAACACTGAAGCTTTCTTT.

The rearrangement uses TRBV4-2 and TRBJ2-5; D possibly corresponds to TRBD2 (5 bases). The CDR3 extends over 16 amino acids. From germline, CDR1 is LGHNA and CDR2 YNFKEQ. Trimming removed 1 base from V and 5 bases from J, with 17 bases in between. The CDR3 DNA reads TGTGCCAGCAGCCAAGGAGGTGGGAGTACGTACGAGACCCAGTACTTC. It specifies CASSQGGGSTYETQYF.

The rearrangement uses TRBV5-4 and TRBJ2-1, with 10 bases aligning to TRBD2. V shed 4 bases and J 6 bases; nucleotides not matched to a gene: 7. The CDR3 contains 15 residues. Germline loops: CDR1 SGHNT, CDR2 YYREEE (reference sequence). CDR3 protein: CASSPTSGSSNEQFF. The CDR3 DNA reads as TGTGCCAGCAGCCCGACTAGCGGGTCGAGCAATGAGCAGTTCTTC.

This clone has only one observation. The J gene is TRBJ2-2, the V gene TRBV4-1; D is possibly TRBD1 (6 bases). The CDR3 consists of 20 residues. CDR1 and CDR2 from the germline V gene are MGHRA and YSYEKL. V lost 4 bases, J lost 6 bases, and 30 bases lay in between. CDR3 region: CASSPRTENPRQEVSGELFF. The DNA of the CDR3 is TGCGCCAGCAGCCCAAGAACGGAGAACCCCAGACAGGAGGTGTCCGGGGAGCTGTTTTTT.

The chain links TRBV25-1 to TRBJ2-1; TRBD2 aligns across 8 bases. The V and J ends lost 6 bases and 6 bases, in that order; junction bases with no gene match: 1. Germline CDR1 reads MGHDK; CDR2 reads SYGVNS. CDR3 length: 12 amino acids. DNA of the CDR3: TGTGCCAGCAGCCGGGAGGGCAATGAGCAGTTCTTC. The encoded protein is CASSREGNEQFF.